Reported below is one T cell receptor (beta chain). Its antigen is not known. With V trimmed by 3 bases and J by 9 bases, 12 bases remained unmatched. CDR3 length: 15 amino acids. Germline V gene sequence: CDR1 LGHDT, CDR2 YNNKEL (reference sequence). The record originates from a study of blood T cells in healthy people across ages. Overall study results and limits: With naive T cell percentage, TCR beta diversity showed a strong correlation.

Sample-barcoded 5' priming and a J-beta primer mix drove a second PCR of roughly 7 to 11 cycles. Each cDNA molecule carried a tag from a template-switch adaptor that contained 12 random nucleotides. Using its own MiXCR run on the 5' RACE reads, TCRdb lists one record per CDR3 protein. The table lists about a million distinct CDR3 sequences, 45% to 60% of them singletons. The chain recombines TRBV3-1 with TRBJ2-5; TRBD1 matches 8 bases. Specimen: blood. This clonotype was sampled from a woman aged 55-69 years in good health. The chain's CDR3 is CASSQGQVRLEAQYF. The CDR3 coding sequence is TGTGCCAGCAGCCAGGGACAGGTTCGTCTGGAGGCCCAGTACTTC.